Listed below are T cell receptor beta chains from one sample, sequenced in a study of early T cells in non-severe SARS-CoV-2 infection. TCRdb independently ran MiXCR on the 5' RACE reads; one entry per CDR3 protein. The data show tens of thousands of distinct CDR3 sequences, with 9.9% seen just once and roughly 12% held by the top ten. Sequencing used whole blood. The receptors derive from an adult who was a healthcare worker with PCR-confirmed SARS-CoV-2 infection or an uninfected control (not recorded which). Both conserved end residues are trimmed from each CDR3. The size field is filled for only some rows; it gives once, few, many or a size class.

size: once; J: TRBJ1-1; V: TRBV6-6; length: 13; CDR3: TSRAPGTGNTEAF
size: many; J: TRBJ2-7; V: TRBV15; length: 14; CDR3: ATSSPGLAGVYEQY
size: once; J: TRBJ1-4; V: TRBV27; length: 13; CDR3: ASSSWTGSGKKLF
size: NA; J: TRBJ1-5; V: TRBV7-8; length: 12; CDR3: ASSLVRDIQPQH
size: few; J: TRBJ1-5; V: TRBV29-1; length: 11; CDR3: SVDTGLNQPQH
size: many; J: TRBJ2-3; V: TRBV6-4; length: 14; CDR3: ASSDTSGSSTDTQY
size: many; J: TRBJ2-3; V: TRBV6-6; length: 15; CDR3: ASTPRGSMRVGDTQY
size: NA; J: TRBJ2-7; V: TRBV9; length: 12; CDR3: ASSVAGGPWQQY
size: many; J: TRBJ2-1; V: TRBV18; length: 13; CDR3: ASSPGLDTYNEQF
size: many; J: TRBJ1-5; V: TRBV20-1; length: 13; CDR3: SARARTGSNQPQH
size: few; J: TRBJ1-2; V: TRBV6-1; length: 11; CDR3: ASSDFSVYGYT
size: many; J: TRBJ2-3; V: TRBV6-5; length: 13; CDR3: ASGGRNLATDTQY
size: NA; J: TRBJ1-1; V: TRBV7-2; length: 12; CDR3: ASSSWGLYTEAF
size: many; J: TRBJ1-1; V: TRBV20-1; length: 13; CDR3: SANSWDRGSPEAF
size: many; J: TRBJ2-3; V: TRBV29-1; length: 10; CDR3: SHLTRSDTQY
size: few; J: TRBJ2-5; V: TRBV5-1; length: 14; CDR3: ASSLSGSSGQETQY
size: NA; J: TRBJ2-1; V: TRBV29-1; length: 12; CDR3: SVDPQGIVNEQF
size: few; J: TRBJ1-5; V: TRBV4-3; length: 13; CDR3: ASSQDSGWEQPQH
size: many; J: TRBJ1-1; V: TRBV13; length: 13; CDR3: ASSLGRGLNTEAF
size: few; J: TRBJ2-1; V: TRBV28; length: 12; CDR3: ASSFGSSYNEQF
size: many; J: TRBJ1-2; V: TRBV11-2; length: 12; CDR3: ASSLVPGTGGYT
size: many; J: TRBJ1-2; V: TRBV20-1; length: 9; CDR3: SALQGEGYT
size: many; J: TRBJ1-5; V: TRBV20-1; length: 12; CDR3: SARTTGLNQPQH
size: many; J: TRBJ2-1; V: TRBV7-8; length: 14; CDR3: ASSSPASGGFNEQF
size: many; J: TRBJ1-5; V: TRBV19; length: 14; CDR3: ASRSHSQGDNQPQH
size: many; J: TRBJ2-1; V: TRBV7-2; length: 13; CDR3: ASSFPVGRYNEQF
size: NA; J: TRBJ1-6; V: TRBV27; length: 12; CDR3: ASSLQRSNSPLH
size: few; J: TRBJ2-1; V: TRBV2; length: 13; CDR3: ASSFLGGAHNEQF
size: NA; J: TRBJ1-1; V: TRBV20-1; length: 11; CDR3: SAARDGNTEAF
size: many; J: TRBJ1-1; V: TRBV30; length: 11; CDR3: AWKEYGNTEAF
size: NA; J: TRBJ2-3; V: TRBV2; length: 11; CDR3: ASRGRGADTQY
size: NA; J: TRBJ1-1; V: TRBV13; length: 12; CDR3: ASSLVHRGVEAF
size: many; J: TRBJ1-1; V: TRBV5-8; length: 13; CDR3: ASIRRAVIHTEAF
size: NA; J: TRBJ2-7; V: TRBV25-1; length: 12; CDR3: ASRRDGLSYEQY
size: many; J: TRBJ1-6; V: TRBV5-1; length: 13; CDR3: ASSPGQGYNSPLH
size: NA; J: TRBJ1-2; V: TRBV28; length: 11; CDR3: ASSPGRRYGYT
size: many; J: TRBJ1-1; V: TRBV29-1; length: 13; CDR3: SVETLTWVNTEAF
size: many; J: TRBJ1-3; V: TRBV6-2/TRBV6-3; length: 14; CDR3: ASRYSDRGDGNTIY
size: NA; J: TRBJ2-5; V: TRBV20-1; length: 11; CDR3: SSGGGHKETQY
size: few; J: TRBJ2-2; V: TRBV7-6; length: 12; CDR3: ASSRTVGTGELF
size: many; J: TRBJ2-3; V: TRBV20-1; length: 12; CDR3: SARRPTSTDTQY
size: many; J: TRBJ1-3; V: TRBV3-1; length: 13; CDR3: ASSTDISEGNTIY
size: medium-sized; J: TRBJ2-3; V: TRBV7-9; length: 10; CDR3: ASSFGTDTQY
size: NA; J: TRBJ2-1; V: TRBV30; length: 13; CDR3: AWSVGHSSYNEQF
size: NA; J: TRBJ2-7; V: TRBV5-1; length: 14; CDR3: ASSLESGGPSCEQY
size: few; J: TRBJ2-2; V: TRBV21-1; length: 15; CDR3: ANSKGDREANTGELF
size: NA; J: TRBJ2-1; V: TRBV7-9; length: 14; CDR3: ASSPASESSYNEQF
size: many; J: TRBJ1-5; V: TRBV20-1; length: 13; CDR3: SARDRKQINQPQH
size: NA; J: TRBJ2-5; V: TRBV7-8; length: 12; CDR3: ASSPWTSEETQY
size: many; J: TRBJ1-1; V: TRBV6-5; length: 11; CDR3: ASLRGRNTEAF
size: many; J: TRBJ1-5; V: TRBV6-5; length: 14; CDR3: ASSPQGASSNQPQH
size: many; J: TRBJ2-7; V: TRBV11-2; length: 11; CDR3: ASSLGTTYEQY
size: NA; J: TRBJ1-6; V: TRBV20-1; length: 11; CDR3: SARFGKNSPLH